Below are 10 T cell receptor beta chains sequenced from a single sample in a study of high-grade serous ovarian cancer treatment subgroups. Tumor samples were taken before definitive surgery or chemotherapy. TCRdb's copy holds only in-frame clones and misses some; the assay was immunoSEQ multiplex PCR. The table shows 3,500 to 4,500 clones, with around four fifths occurring only once. The sequenced sample was tumor tissue. The receptors come from a human donor with high-grade serous ovarian cancer.

The chain combines TRBV11-2 with TRBJ2-3; 7 nucleotides line up with TRBD2. Trimming cost V 1 base and J 2 bases; bases outside gene matches: 15. Germline CDR1 SGHAT, CDR2 FQNNGV. The CDR3 totals 19 residues. The CDR3 protein is CASSLVGLLAGVTTDTQYF. CDR3 DNA sequence: TGTGCCAGCAGCTTAGTGGGCCTCTTAGCGGGCGTCACCACAGATACGCAGTATTTT.

This clone was counted only a few times. This sequence joins TRBV5-4 and TRBJ2-6; D is undetermined. CDR3 size: 16 residues. CDR1 is SGHNT, CDR2 YYREEE, per germline (reference sequence). The V and J ends lost 0 bases and 0 bases respectively, with 7 bases between them. CDR3 bases: TGTGCCAGCAGCTTGGACGGCACCTCTGGGGCCAACGTCCTGACTTTC. Its protein is CASSLDGTSGANVLTF. Supplemented by reference TRBV5-4 and TRBJ2-6, the full variable domain reads ETGVTQSPTHLIKTRGQQVTLRCSSQSGHNTVSWYQQALGQGPQFIFQYYREEENGRGNFPPRFSGLQFPNYSSELNVNALELDDSALYLCASSLDGTSGANVLTFGAGSRLTVL.

This chain joins TRBV7-8 and TRBJ1-2; a possible D gene is TRBD1 (5 bases). Trimming took off 5 bases at V and 3 bases at J, with 10 bases between the two ends. Looked up from germline, CDR1 is SGHVS and CDR2 is FQNEAQ. The CDR3 is made up of 13 amino acids. CDR3: CASSLGTDYGYTF. DNA for the CDR3: TGTGCCAGCAGCCTAGGGACGGACTATGGCTACACCTTC.

The rearrangement uses TRBV2 and TRBJ2-1; D might be TRBD2 (5 bases). Germline V gene sequence: CDR1 SNHLY, CDR2 FYNNEI. With 2 bases removed from V and 9 bases from J, the gap between germline ends came to 11 bases. This CDR3 has 13 residues. The CDR3 loop is CASSETFGGEQFF. CDR3 bases: TGTGCCAGCAGTGAAACGTTCGGAGGTGAGCAGTTCTTC.

This sequence joins TRBV6-1 and TRBJ1-6; possible D gene TRBD1, 6 bases. Per the germline V gene, CDR1 is MNHNS and CDR2 is SASEGT. The CDR3 is made up of 13 amino acids. Trimming took off 8 bases at V and 7 bases at J, with 12 bases between the two ends. CDR3: CASRGQGNSPLHF. DNA of the CDR3: TGTGCCAGCCGGGGCCAGGGGAATTCACCCCTCCACTTT.

In its sample, this clone is medium-sized (0.01 to 0.1%). This chain uses TRBV9 with TRBJ2-1; TRBD2 agrees at 9 bases. CDR3 size: 17 residues. J lost 0 bases, V lost 4 bases, and 8 bases had no gene match. Per germline, CDR1 SGDLS and CDR2 YYNGEE. CDR3 protein: CASSRHKAGGSYNEQFF. Written as DNA, the CDR3 is TGTGCCAGCAGCCGTCATAAAGCGGGGGGCTCCTACAATGAGCAGTTCTTC.

This clone appeared a few times. This chain connects TRBV5-1 to TRBJ2-2, with unresolved D. CDR3 size: 14 residues. V lost 2 bases and J 7 bases, leaving 12 bases between the germline ends. Germline V gene data show CDR1 as SGHRS and CDR2 as YFSETQ. DNA for the CDR3: TGCGCCAGCAGCTTTCCCGCTTGGGGCGGGGAGCTGTTTTTT. As protein: CASSFPAWGGELFF.

This rearrangement joins TRBV9 to TRBJ2-7; 15 bases fit TRBD2. The germline CDR1 and CDR2 sequences are SGDLS and YYNGEE. The CDR3 is made up of 18 amino acids. Unmatched junction bases numbered 7, after V lost 3 bases and J lost 0 bases. The CDR3 region has the DNA TGTGCCAGCAGCGCGGGACTAGCGGGGGGTACAAGCTCCTACGAGCAGTACTTC. Protein: CASSAGLAGGTSSYEQYF.

V is TRBV7-9 and J is TRBJ2-7, with a tentative D call TRBD1 (5 bases). This CDR3 has 11 amino acids. Looked up from germline, CDR1 is SEHNR and CDR2 is FQNEAQ (reference sequence). Deletions cut 8 bases from V and 3 bases from J, with 8 bases between. The CDR3 DNA reads TGTGCCAGCGGACACAACTACGAGCAGTACTTC. Translating it yields CASGHNYEQYF.

The V gene is TRBV4-1, the J gene TRBJ2-2; D is possibly TRBD2 (7 bases). The CDR3 is 14 amino acids. CDR1 is MGHRA, CDR2 YSYEKL, per germline. The V and J ends lost 1 base and 6 bases respectively, with 9 bases between them. CDR3 sequence: CASSQVGGPGELFF. CDR3 coding DNA: TGCGCCAGCAGCCAAGTCGGGGGGCCCGGGGAGCTGTTTTTT.